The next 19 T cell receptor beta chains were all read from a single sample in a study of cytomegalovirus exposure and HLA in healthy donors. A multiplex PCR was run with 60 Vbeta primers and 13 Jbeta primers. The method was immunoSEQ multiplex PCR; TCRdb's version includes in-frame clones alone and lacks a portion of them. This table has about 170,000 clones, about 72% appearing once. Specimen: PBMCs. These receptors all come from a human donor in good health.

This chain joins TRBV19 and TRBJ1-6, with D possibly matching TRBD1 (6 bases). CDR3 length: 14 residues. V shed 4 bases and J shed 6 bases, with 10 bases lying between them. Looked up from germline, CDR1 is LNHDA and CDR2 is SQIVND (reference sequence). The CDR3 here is CASSTQQGNSPLHF. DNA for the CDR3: TGTGCCAGTAGTACCCAACAGGGTAATTCACCCCTCCACTTT.

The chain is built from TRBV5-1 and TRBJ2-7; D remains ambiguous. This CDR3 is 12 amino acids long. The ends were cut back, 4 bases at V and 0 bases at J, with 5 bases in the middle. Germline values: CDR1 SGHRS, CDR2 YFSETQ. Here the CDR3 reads CASSESSYEQYF. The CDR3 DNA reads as TGCGCCAGCAGCGAGAGCTCCTACGAGCAGTACTTC.

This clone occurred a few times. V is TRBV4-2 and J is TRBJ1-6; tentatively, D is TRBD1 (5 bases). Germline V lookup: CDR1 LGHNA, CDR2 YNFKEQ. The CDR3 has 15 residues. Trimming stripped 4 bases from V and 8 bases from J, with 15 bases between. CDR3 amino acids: CASSPSAGPHSPLHF. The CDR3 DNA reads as TGTGCCAGCAGCCCGTCCGCAGGGCCCCATTCACCCCTCCACTTT.

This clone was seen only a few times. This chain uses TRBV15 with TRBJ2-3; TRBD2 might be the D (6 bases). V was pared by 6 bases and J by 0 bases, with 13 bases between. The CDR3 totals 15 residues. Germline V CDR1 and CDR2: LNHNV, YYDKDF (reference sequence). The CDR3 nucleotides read TGTGCCACCAGTAAAATCCGGGGGAGCACAGATACGCAGTATTTT. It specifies CATSKIRGSTDTQYF. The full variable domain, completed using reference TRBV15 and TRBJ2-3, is DAMVIQNPRYQVTQFGKPVTLSCSQTLNHNVMYWYQQKSSQAPKLLFHYYDKDFNNEADTPDNFQSRRPNTSFCFLDIRSPGLGDTAMYLCATSKIRGSTDTQYFGPGTRLTVL.

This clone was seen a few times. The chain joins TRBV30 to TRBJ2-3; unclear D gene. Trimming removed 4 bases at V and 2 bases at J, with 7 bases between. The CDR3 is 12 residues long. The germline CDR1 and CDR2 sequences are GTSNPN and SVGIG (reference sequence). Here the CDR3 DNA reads TGTGCCTGGACACAGTCCACAGATACGCAGTATTTT. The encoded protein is CAWTQSTDTQYF.

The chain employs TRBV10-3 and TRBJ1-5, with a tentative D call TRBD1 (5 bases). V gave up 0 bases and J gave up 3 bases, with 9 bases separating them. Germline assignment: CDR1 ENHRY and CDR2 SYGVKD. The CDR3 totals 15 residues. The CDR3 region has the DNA TGTGCCATCAGTGAGTCACCAGGGAACAATCAGCCCCAGCATTTT. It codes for CAISESPGNNQPQHF.

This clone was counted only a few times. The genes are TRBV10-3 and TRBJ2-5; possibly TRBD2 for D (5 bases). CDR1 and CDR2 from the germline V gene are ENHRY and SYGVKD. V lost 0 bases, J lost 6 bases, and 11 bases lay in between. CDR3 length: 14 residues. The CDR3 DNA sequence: TGTGCCATCAGTGAGTCGGTGGGAGTAAAGACCCAGTACTTC. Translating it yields CAISESVGVKTQYF.

The CDR3 spells CASSLEALAASRAQYF. The CDR3 region has the DNA TGTGCCAGCAGCTTAGAAGCTCTAGCGGCCTCCCGAGCGCAGTATTTT. The chain uses TRBV7-2 and TRBJ2-3; TRBD2 aligns across 7 bases. With 1 base clipped from V and 10 bases from J, the junction kept 14 bases outside the gene matches. Germline CDR1 SGHTA, CDR2 FQGNSA. The CDR3 runs 16 residues.

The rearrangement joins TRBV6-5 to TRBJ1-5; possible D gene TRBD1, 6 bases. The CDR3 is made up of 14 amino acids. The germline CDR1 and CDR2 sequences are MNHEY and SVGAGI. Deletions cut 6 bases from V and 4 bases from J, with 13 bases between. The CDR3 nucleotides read TGTGCCAGCAGCCCTTTCACAGGGAATCAGCCCCAGCATTTT. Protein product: CASSPFTGNQPQHF.

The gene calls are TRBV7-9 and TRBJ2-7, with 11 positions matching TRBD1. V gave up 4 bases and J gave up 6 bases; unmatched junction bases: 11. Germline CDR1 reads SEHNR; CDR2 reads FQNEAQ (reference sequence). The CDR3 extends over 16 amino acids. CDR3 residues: CASSSLGQGAGFEQYF. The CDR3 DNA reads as TGTGCCAGCAGCTCCCTAGGACAGGGGGCCGGATTCGAGCAGTACTTC.

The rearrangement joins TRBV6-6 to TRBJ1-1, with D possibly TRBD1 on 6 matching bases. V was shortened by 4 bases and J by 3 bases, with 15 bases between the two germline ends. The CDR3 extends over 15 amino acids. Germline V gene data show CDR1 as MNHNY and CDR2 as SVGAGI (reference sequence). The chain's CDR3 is CASSSGVMGDTEAFF. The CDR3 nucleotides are TGTGCCAGCAGTTCAGGGGTTATGGGGGACACTGAAGCTTTCTTT.

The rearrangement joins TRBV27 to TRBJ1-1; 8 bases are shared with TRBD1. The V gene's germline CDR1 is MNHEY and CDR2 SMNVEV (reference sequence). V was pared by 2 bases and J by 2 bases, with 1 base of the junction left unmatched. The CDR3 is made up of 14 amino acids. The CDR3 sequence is CASSLQGANTEAFF. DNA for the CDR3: TGTGCCAGCAGTTTACAGGGGGCAAACACTGAAGCTTTCTTT.

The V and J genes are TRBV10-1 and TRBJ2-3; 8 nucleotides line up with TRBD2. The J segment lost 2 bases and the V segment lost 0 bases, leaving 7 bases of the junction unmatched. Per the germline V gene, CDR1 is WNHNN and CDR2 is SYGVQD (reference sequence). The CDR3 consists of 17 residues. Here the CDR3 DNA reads TGCGCCAGCAGTGAGTCGAAGGCGGGGGGCCTCACAGATACGCAGTATTTT. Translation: CASSESKAGGLTDTQYF.

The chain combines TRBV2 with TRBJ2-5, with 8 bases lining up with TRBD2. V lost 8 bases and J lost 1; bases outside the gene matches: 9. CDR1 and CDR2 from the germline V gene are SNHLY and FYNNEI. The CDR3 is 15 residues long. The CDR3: CASREGPIVQETQYF. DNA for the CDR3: TGTGCCAGCCGGGAGGGACCGATCGTCCAAGAGACCCAGTACTTC.

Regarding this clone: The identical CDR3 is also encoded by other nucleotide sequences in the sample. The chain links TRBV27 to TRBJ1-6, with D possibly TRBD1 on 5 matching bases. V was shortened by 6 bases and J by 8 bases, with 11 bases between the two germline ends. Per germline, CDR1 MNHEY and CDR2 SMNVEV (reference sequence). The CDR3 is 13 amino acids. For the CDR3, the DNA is TGTGCCAGCAGCCCCAGGGATTATTCACCCCTCCACTTT. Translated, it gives CASSPRDYSPLHF.

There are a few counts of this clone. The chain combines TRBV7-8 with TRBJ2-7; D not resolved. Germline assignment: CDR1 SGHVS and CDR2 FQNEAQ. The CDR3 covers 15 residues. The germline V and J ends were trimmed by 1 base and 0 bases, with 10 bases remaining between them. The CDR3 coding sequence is TGTGCCAGCAGCTTAGGTGGTCAGGTCTCCTACGAGCAGTACTTC. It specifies CASSLGGQVSYEQYF.

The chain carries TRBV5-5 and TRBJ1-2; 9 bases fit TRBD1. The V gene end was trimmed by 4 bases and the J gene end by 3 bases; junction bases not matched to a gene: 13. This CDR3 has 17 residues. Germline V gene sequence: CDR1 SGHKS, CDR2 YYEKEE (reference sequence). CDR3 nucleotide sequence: TGTGCCAGCAGCGAGGGGACAGGGATCCAGCTATACTATGGCTACACCTTC. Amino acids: CASSEGTGIQLYYGYTF.

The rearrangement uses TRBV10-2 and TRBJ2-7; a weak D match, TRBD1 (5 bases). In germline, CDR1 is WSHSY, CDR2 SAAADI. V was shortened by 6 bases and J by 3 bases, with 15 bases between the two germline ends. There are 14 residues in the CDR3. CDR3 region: CASRGQGAIYEQYF. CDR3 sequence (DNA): TGCGCCAGCAGAGGCCAGGGCGCCATCTACGAGCAGTACTTC.

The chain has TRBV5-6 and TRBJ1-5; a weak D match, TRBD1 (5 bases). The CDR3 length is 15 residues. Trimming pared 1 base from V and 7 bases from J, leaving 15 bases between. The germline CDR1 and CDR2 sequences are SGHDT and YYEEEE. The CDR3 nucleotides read TGTGCCAGCAGCTTGTATTCGGGGGGGTCGCAGCCCCAGCATTTT. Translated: CASSLYSGGSQPQHF.